This T cell receptor (beta chain) was observed in a study of Graves' ophthalmopathy and Graves' hyperthyroidism. The study's findings and limits: Ophthalmopathy could be told apart from stable hyperthyroidism by a 13-signature model (under 90% sensitivity, approximately 81% specificity). Detected in blood as well were most expanded thyroid clonotypes with frequency above 0.001.

The V end lost 3 bases, the J end lost 12 bases, and 8 bases lay between the germline ends. There are 11 residues in the CDR3. Looked up from germline, CDR1 is ENHRY and CDR2 is SYGVKD. Scientists amplified the TCR beta CDR3 regions from RNA transcripts. An opening RT-PCR round employed HTBI primers and preceded a second-round multiplex PCR. TCRdb processed the multiplex PCR reads anew with MiXCR; each CDR3 protein has one entry. The table shows 660,000 or so distinct CDR3 sequences, with over 40% occurring only once. Comment on this clonotype: Antigen unknown.

Fresh peripheral blood (around 10 ml) yielded the PBMCs. This clonotype was sampled from an adult man with Graves' ophthalmopathy. What was sequenced was peripheral blood. This rearrangement joins TRBV10-3 to TRBJ1-4; the D gene is possibly TRBD1 (5 bases). CDR3 coding DNA: TGTGCCATCAGTGACCAGGGTGAACTGTTTTTT. This translates into CAISDQGELFF.